The following is a T cell receptor (beta chain) sequence with its context. The V gene end was trimmed by 2 bases and the J gene end by 3 bases; junction bases not matched to a gene: 6. CDR1 is MRHNA and CDR2 is SNTAGT in the germline V gene. This CDR3 contains 16 residues. The record originates from a study of blood T cell repertoires in COVID-19. At the level of the study: The origin of the acute and convalescent COVID-19 samples was the United States, Italy and Spain. PBMCs, B-cell-depleted T cells, or T cells provided the cDNA or gDNA that made up the material.

Clones were sequenced by immunoSEQ multiplex PCR, and TCRdb holds only the in-frame ones, with some missing. The sample records hundreds of thousands of clones, roughly nine tenths being singletons. The rearrangement joins TRBV6-4 to TRBJ2-3; 9 bases agree with TRBD2. Specimen: peripheral blood. This clonotype was obtained from a man aged 35 to 55 with acute or convalescent COVID-19. The CDR3 sequence: CASSDVSGGGTDTQYF. CDR3 DNA sequence: TGTGCCAGCAGTGACGTTAGCGGGGGAGGTACAGATACGCAGTATTTT.